This entry lists 3 T cell receptor beta chains sequenced from one sample in a study of molecular identifiers for immune sequencing clone quantification. MiXCR, run by TCRdb on the PCR reads, gives a single entry per CDR3 protein. The table has over 9,000 distinct CDR3 sequences, around 14% seen once. The sequenced material came from naive CD8+ T cells from blood, with Jurkat cell RNA spiked in. The subset: FACS-sorted CD8+CD4-CCR7+CD45RA+ naive T cells. All receptors derive from a human donor in good health. Some libraries in this study had Jurkat cell RNA spiked in.

This clonotype was seen ten or more times. This chain links TRBV13 with TRBJ1-2; the D gene is possibly TRBD1 (5 bases). The CDR3 is 15 amino acids. V dropped 0 bases and J dropped 0 bases, with 8 bases sitting between them. The germline CDR1 and CDR2 sequences are PRHDT and FYEKMQ (reference sequence). The CDR3 nucleotides are TGTGCCAGCAGCTTAGGGACAGTGTCTAACTATGGCTACACCTTC. This encodes CASSLGTVSNYGYTF.

This clonotype has a count of ten or more. J is TRBJ2-7 and V is TRBV12-5; D is unclear. CDR1 is LGHNT, CDR2 FRNRAP, per germline. V lost 5 bases and J lost 6, with 8 bases in between. The CDR3 is made up of 11 amino acids. The CDR3 sequence is CASGTLGEQYF. CDR3 bases: TGTGCTAGTGGTACCCTAGGCGAGCAGTACTTC.

This clonotype is judged medium-sized. The chain couples TRBV4-3 to TRBJ2-3; D uncertain. This CDR3 region has 15 residues. CDR1 and CDR2 (germline): LGHNA, YSLEER. Trimming shortened V by 0 bases and J by 1 base, and 8 bases separated the two germline ends. CDR3 sequence (DNA): TGCGCCAGCAGCCAAGATCCTGACGGCACAGATACGCAGTATTTT. Translation: CASSQDPDGTDTQYF.